These 18 T cell receptor beta chains share one sample of origin, sequenced in a study of T cells in Graves' hyperthyroidism and ophthalmopathy. TCR beta CDR3 region amplification was performed from RNA transcripts. TCR CDR3 underwent first-round RT-PCR with the HTBI primer set. Each CDR3 protein is one row after TCRdb ran MiXCR on the multiplex PCR reads. This table has about 400,000 distinct CDR3 sequences, under 15% appearing once. Material: blood. These receptor sequences come from a woman aged 25 to 39 with Graves' hyperthyroidism.

This clonotype was observed a handful of times. The rearrangement uses TRBV7-9 and TRBJ2-7; no firm D call. With 6 bases removed from V and 1 base from J, the gap between germline ends came to 7 bases. Germline V gene lookup returns CDR1 SEHNR and CDR2 FQNEAQ (reference sequence). The CDR3 extends over 12 amino acids. CDR3 amino acids: CASRQESYEQYF. The CDR3 DNA is TGTGCCAGCAGGCAGGAATCCTACGAGCAGTACTTC.

In this sample, this clonotype turned up many times. The chain carries TRBV6-2 or TRBV6-3 and TRBJ2-7, with 11 bases identical to TRBD2. The trim removed 2 bases at V and 4 bases at J, leaving 10 bases unmatched. The CDR3 runs 17 residues. Germline loops: CDR1 MNHEY, CDR2 SVGEGT. The CDR3 spells CASSYPSLAGGWYEQYF. The DNA of the CDR3 is TGTGCCAGCAGTTACCCCTCCCTAGCGGGAGGTTGGTACGAGCAGTACTTC.

This clonotype was seen at least ten times. The chain employs TRBV30 and TRBJ2-2; D is possibly TRBD1 (7 bases). The CDR3 loop spans 16 amino acids. Germline V gene data show CDR1 as GTSNPN and CDR2 as SVGIG (reference sequence). Between the trimmed V and J ends, which lost 5 bases and 2 bases, there was a span of 18 bases. Here the CDR3 reads CAWAWRGLLNTGELFF. The CDR3 coding sequence is TGTGCCTGGGCATGGAGGGGGCTCTTAAACACCGGGGAGCTGTTTTTT.

This clonotype was counted between two and nine times. V is TRBV29-1 and J is TRBJ2-7, with 8 bases that match TRBD1. The ends lost 4 bases at V and 5 bases at J; junction bases unmatched: 13. Looked up from germline, CDR1 is SQVTM and CDR2 is ANQGSEA. There are 15 residues in the CDR3. CDR3 amino acids: CSVVLLDRESNEQYF. The CDR3, as DNA: TGCAGCGTTGTATTATTGGACAGGGAATCTAACGAGCAGTACTTC.

This clonotype was seen repeatedly, ten times or more. The chain uses TRBV9 and TRBJ2-1; D is unclear. The CDR3 has 15 amino acids. V was shortened by 0 bases and J by 2 bases, with 9 bases between the two germline ends. Germline V gene lookup returns CDR1 SGDLS and CDR2 YYNGEE. The CDR3: CASSVDYPPYNEQFF. The CDR3 DNA is TGTGCCAGCAGCGTAGACTACCCCCCCTACAATGAGCAGTTCTTC.

This clonotype has a handful of counts. The rearrangement joins TRBV5-1 to TRBJ2-1, with TRBD2 matching 11 bases. Germline CDR1 is SGHRS and CDR2 is YFSETQ. This CDR3 spans 15 amino acids. The trim removed 4 bases at V and 3 bases at J, leaving 3 bases unmatched. The CDR3 region is CASSQLAGGYNEQFF. The CDR3 DNA is TGCGCCAGCAGCCAGCTAGCGGGAGGCTACAATGAGCAGTTCTTC.

This clonotype appeared many times. The V call is TRBV28, the J call TRBJ2-3; D remains ambiguous. Germline CDR1 MDHEN, CDR2 SYDVKM. The CDR3 length is 12 residues. Between the trimmed V and J ends, which lost 4 bases and 5 bases, there was a span of 7 bases. The CDR3 DNA is TGTGCCAGCAGTTCCCGCCGAGATACGCAGTATTTT. Encoded protein: CASSSRRDTQYF. Full variable domain (outside the CDR3, taken from reference TRBV28 and TRBJ2-3): DVKVTQSSRYLVKRTGEKVFLECVQDMDHENMFWYRQDPGLGLRLIYFSYDVKMKEKGDIPEGYSVSREKKERFSLILESASTNQTSMYLCASSSRRDTQYFGPGTRLTVL.

The sample holds a few counts of this clonotype. The rearrangement joins TRBV6-1 to TRBJ2-1, with TRBD2 matching 7 bases. Germline-derived CDR1 and CDR2 are MNHNS and SASEGT. Unmatched junction bases numbered 27, after V lost 4 bases and J lost 3 bases. The CDR3 contains 22 residues. CDR3 bases: TGTGCCAGCAGTGGGGGTCATACAGCTACCACTGAACGGCTAGCGGACTACAATGAGCAGTTCTTC. It translates to CASSGGHTATTERLADYNEQFF.

Regarding this clonotype: This may come from a read error, since a much larger clone is one base off. The chain uses TRBV2 and TRBJ2-1; weak D call: TRBD2 (5 bases). The V gene lost 6 bases and the J gene lost 6 bases, with 21 bases spanning the gap. The CDR3 is 16 amino acids. Germline CDR1 reads SNHLY; CDR2 reads FYNNEI. The CDR3, as DNA: TGTGCCAGCAGCTCGGCCCCGGACGGGAAGTTCAATGAGCAGTTCTTC. Translated: CASSSAPDGKFNEQFF. The full variable domain, with the rest looked up from reference TRBV2 and TRBJ2-1, is EPEVTQTPSHQVTQMGQEVILRCVPISNHLYFYWYRQILGQKVEFLVSFYNNEISEKSEIFDDQFSVERPDGSNFTLKIRSTKLEDSAMYFCASSSAPDGKFNEQFFGPGTRLTVL.

This clonotype has a count of ten or more. V and J are TRBV30 and TRBJ1-1; 8 bases align to TRBD1. CDR3 size: 14 residues. Germline CDR1 reads GTSNPN; CDR2 reads SVGIG (reference sequence). V gave up 2 bases and J gave up 0 bases; unmatched junction bases: 2. This CDR3 is CAWSLQGVNTEAFF. The DNA of the CDR3 is TGTGCCTGGAGTTTACAGGGGGTGAACACTGAAGCTTTCTTT. The full variable domain, completed using reference TRBV30 and TRBJ1-1, is SQTIHQWPATLVQPVGSPLSLECTVEGTSNPNLYWYRQAAGRGLQLLFYSVGIGQISSEVPQNLSASRPQDRQFILSSKKLLLSDSGFYLCAWSLQGVNTEAFFGQGTRLTVV.

The chain recombines TRBV19 with TRBJ1-1; no clear D. Trimming removed 8 bases at V and 4 bases at J, with 17 bases between. The CDR3 runs to 14 residues. The germline gives CDR1 LNHDA, CDR2 SQIVND (reference sequence). CDR3 DNA: TGTGCCAGTTGGGCCAGGACGCCAATCACTGAAGCTTTCTTT. This translates into CASWARTPITEAFF.

This chain links TRBV12-3 or TRBV12-4 with TRBJ2-3; 10 nucleotides align to TRBD1. Unmatched junction bases numbered 4, after V lost 0 bases and J lost 4 bases. The CDR3 totals 16 residues. This CDR3 is CASSLASGQGADTQYF. The CDR3 coding sequence is TGTGCCAGCAGTTTAGCGAGCGGACAGGGGGCAGATACGCAGTATTTT.

The chain combines TRBV6-1 with TRBJ2-7; no definite D call. CDR1 is MNHNS, CDR2 SASEGT, per germline. The ends were cut back, 5 bases at V and 0 bases at J, with 17 bases in the middle. The CDR3 is 16 residues long. The CDR3 region has the DNA TGTGCCAGCAGTCAGCCCCTGGGTCTGAGCTCCTACGAGCAGTACTTC. Its protein is CASSQPLGLSSYEQYF.

The chain couples TRBV5-1 to TRBJ2-1, with 9 bases fitting TRBD1. V was pared by 1 base and J by 5 bases, with 7 bases of the junction left unmatched. The germline CDR1 and CDR2 sequences are SGHRS and YFSETQ. CDR3 size: 16 residues. CDR3 sequence: CASSLLGQGTNNEQFF. CDR3 nucleotides: TGCGCCAGCAGCTTGCTTGGACAGGGGACCAACAATGAGCAGTTCTTC.

In its sample, this clonotype was seen a few times. V and J are TRBV29-1 and TRBJ2-1; TRBD2 aligns across 10 bases. The ends lost 7 bases at V and 4 bases at J; junction bases unmatched: 7. Germline CDR1 reads SQVTM; CDR2 reads ANQGSEA. The CDR3 covers 14 residues. CDR3 bases: TGCAGCGAGCGGGGGGGAGGCCCATACAATGAGCAGTTCTTC. Amino acids: CSERGGGPYNEQFF.

V and J are TRBV3-1 and TRBJ1-3, with unresolved D. Germline V lookup: CDR1 LGHDT, CDR2 YNNKEL (reference sequence). Trimming took off 4 bases at V and 4 bases at J, with 11 bases between the two ends. The length of the CDR3 is 14 residues. This CDR3 is CASSLSLAGNTIYF. DNA of the CDR3: TGTGCCAGCAGCCTCTCCCTTGCGGGAAACACCATATATTTT.

This clonotype occurred a few times. This chain uses TRBV5-1 with TRBJ2-6, with 9 nucleotides matching TRBD1. The V gene end was trimmed by 4 bases and the J gene end by 0 bases; junction bases not matched to a gene: 5. Germline loops: CDR1 SGHRS, CDR2 YFSETQ. CDR3 size: 17 residues. CDR3 protein: CASSGGTGNSGANVLTF. The CDR3 bases are TGCGCCAGCAGCGGCGGGACAGGGAACTCTGGGGCCAACGTCCTGACTTTC.

This clonotype was detected ten times or more. The CDR3 sequence is CASSPIPGRVSYEQYF. The CDR3 DNA reads as TGTGCCAGCAGCCCAATACCAGGGAGGGTATCATACGAGCAGTACTTC. The chain employs TRBV3-1 and TRBJ2-7; 7 bases line up with TRBD2. J was trimmed by 4 bases and V by 4 bases; bases with no gene match: 13. Germline values: CDR1 LGHDT, CDR2 YNNKEL (reference sequence). This CDR3 is built from 16 residues.